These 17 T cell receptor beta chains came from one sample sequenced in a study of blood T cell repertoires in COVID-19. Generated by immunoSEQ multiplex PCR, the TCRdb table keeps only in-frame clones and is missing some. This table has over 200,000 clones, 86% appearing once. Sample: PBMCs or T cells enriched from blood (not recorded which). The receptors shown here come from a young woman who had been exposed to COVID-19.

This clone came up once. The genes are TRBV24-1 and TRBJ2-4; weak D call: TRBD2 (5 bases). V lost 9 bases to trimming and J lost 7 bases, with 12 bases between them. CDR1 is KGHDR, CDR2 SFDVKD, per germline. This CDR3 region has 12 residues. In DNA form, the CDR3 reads TGTGCCACCGCCGGGAACGGGAACATTCAGTACTTC. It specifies CATAGNGNIQYF.

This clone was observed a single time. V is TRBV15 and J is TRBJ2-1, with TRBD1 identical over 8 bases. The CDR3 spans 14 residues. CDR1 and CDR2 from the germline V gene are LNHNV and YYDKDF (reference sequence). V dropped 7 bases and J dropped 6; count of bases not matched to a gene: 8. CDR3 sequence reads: CATNDRGISNEQFF. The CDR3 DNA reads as TGTGCCACCAACGACAGGGGCATTTCCAATGAGCAGTTCTTC.

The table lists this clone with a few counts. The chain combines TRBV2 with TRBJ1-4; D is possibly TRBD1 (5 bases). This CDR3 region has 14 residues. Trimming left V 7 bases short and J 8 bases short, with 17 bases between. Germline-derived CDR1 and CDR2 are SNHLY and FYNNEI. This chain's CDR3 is CASIPPAHREKLFF. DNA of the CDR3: TGTGCCAGCATACCCCCAGCACACAGGGAAAAACTGTTTTTT.

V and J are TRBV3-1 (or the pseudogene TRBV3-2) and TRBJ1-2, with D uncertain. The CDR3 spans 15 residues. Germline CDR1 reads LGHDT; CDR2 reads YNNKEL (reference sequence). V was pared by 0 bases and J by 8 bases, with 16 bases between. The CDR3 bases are TGTGCCAGCAGCCAAGATGCACGCAGGACTGAGGGCTACACCTTC. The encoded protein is CASSQDARRTEGYTF.

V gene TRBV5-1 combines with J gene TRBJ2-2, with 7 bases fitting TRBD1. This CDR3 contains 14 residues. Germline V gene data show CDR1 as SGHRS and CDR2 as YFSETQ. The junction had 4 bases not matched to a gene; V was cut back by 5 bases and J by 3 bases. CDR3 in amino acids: CASSPQGDTGELFF. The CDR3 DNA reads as TGCGCCAGCAGTCCGCAGGGGGACACCGGGGAGCTGTTTTTT.

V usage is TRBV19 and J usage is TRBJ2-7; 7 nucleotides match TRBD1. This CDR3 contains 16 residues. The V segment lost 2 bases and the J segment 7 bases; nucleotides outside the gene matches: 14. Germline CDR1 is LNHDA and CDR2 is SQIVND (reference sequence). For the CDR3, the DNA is TGTGCCAGTAGTATAACGGCTTGGGACAGTCACACGGAGCAGTACTTC. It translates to CASSITAWDSHTEQYF.

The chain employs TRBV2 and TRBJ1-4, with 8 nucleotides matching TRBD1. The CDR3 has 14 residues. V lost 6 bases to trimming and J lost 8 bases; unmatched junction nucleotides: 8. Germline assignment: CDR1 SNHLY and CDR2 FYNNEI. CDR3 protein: CASRRTGSVEKLFF. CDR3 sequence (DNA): TGTGCCAGCAGGAGGACAGGGTCGGTGGAAAAACTGTTTTTT.

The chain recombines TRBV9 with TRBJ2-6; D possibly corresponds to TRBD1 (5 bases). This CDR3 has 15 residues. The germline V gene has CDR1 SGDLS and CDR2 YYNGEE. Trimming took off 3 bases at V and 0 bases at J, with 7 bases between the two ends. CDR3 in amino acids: CASSAQGSGANVLTF. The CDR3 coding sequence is TGTGCCAGCAGCGCCCAGGGCTCTGGGGCCAACGTCCTGACTTTC.

The CDR3, as DNA: TGTGCCAGCAGTTTATCGAAGGGGACAGGGGGGAGTCAGCCCCAGCATTTT. It yields the protein CASSLSKGTGGSQPQHF. The genes are TRBV27 and TRBJ1-5; 11 bases line up with TRBD1. V trimming: 0 bases; J trimming: 6 bases; junction bases outside the gene matches: 7. Germline CDR1 is MNHEY and CDR2 is SMNVEV (reference sequence). The CDR3 runs to 17 residues.

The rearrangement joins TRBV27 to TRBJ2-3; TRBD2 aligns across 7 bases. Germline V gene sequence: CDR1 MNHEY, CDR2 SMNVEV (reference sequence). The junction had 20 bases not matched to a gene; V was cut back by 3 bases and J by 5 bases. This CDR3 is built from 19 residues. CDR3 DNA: TGTGCCAGCAGTTTCTCGGAGAGCGGGGCGGTTTTAACCGGAGATACGCAGTATTTT. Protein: CASSFSESGAVLTGDTQYF.

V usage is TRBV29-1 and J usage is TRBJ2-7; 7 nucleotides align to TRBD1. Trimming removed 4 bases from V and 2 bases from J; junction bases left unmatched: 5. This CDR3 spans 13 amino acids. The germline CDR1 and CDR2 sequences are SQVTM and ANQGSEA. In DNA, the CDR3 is TGCAGCGTTGTCACCGGGACAGCCTACGAGCAGTACTTC. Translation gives CSVVTGTAYEQYF.

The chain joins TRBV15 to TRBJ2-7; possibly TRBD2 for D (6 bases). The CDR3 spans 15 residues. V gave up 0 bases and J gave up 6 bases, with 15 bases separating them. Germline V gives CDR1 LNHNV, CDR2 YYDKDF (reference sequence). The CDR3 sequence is CATSRDSTGVAEQYF. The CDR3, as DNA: TGTGCCACCAGCAGAGACAGCACGGGGGTCGCCGAGCAGTACTTC. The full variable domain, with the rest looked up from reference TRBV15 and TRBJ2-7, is DAMVIQNPRYQVTQFGKPVTLSCSQTLNHNVMYWYQQKSSQAPKLLFHYYDKDFNNEADTPDNFQSRRPNTSFCFLDIRSPGLGDTAMYLCATSRDSTGVAEQYFGPGTRLTVT.

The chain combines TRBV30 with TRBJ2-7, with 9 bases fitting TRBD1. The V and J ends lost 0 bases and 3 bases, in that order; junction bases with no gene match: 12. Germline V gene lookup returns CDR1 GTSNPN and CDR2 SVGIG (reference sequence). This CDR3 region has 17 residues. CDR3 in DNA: TGTGCCTGGAGTGTAACAGGGGGCGCTTGGGGCCGCTACGAGCAGTACTTC. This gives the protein CAWSVTGGAWGRYEQYF.

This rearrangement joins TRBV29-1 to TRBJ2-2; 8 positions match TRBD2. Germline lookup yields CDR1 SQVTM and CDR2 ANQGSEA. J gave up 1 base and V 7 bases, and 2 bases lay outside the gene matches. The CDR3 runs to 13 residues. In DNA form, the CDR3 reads TGCAGCGCACTAGCGGTGAACACCGGGGAGCTGTTTTTT. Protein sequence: CSALAVNTGELFF.

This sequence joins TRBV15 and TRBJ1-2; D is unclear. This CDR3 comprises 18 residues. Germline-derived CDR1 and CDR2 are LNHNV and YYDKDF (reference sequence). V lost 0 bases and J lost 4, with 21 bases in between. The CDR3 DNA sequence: TGTGCCACCAGCAGAGATCCGGGGAGTTTGGGGAGTTTCTATGGCTACACCTTC. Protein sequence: CATSRDPGSLGSFYGYTF.

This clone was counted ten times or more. This CDR3 is CSARQGRGELFF. In DNA form, the CDR3 reads TGCAGCGCTCGACAGGGGAGAGGGGAGCTGTTTTTT. The chain combines TRBV29-1 with TRBJ2-2; 8 bases agree with TRBD1. Trimming removed 7 bases from V and 8 bases from J; junction bases left unmatched: 6. This CDR3 comprises 12 residues. CDR1 is SQVTM, CDR2 ANQGSEA, per germline.

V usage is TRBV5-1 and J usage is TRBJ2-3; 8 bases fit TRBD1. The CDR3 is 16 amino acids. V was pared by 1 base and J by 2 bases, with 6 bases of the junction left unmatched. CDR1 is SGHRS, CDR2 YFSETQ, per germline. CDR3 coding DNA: TGCGCCAGCAGCTTGTGGAGGACAGGGTACACAGATACGCAGTATTTT. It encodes CASSLWRTGYTDTQYF.